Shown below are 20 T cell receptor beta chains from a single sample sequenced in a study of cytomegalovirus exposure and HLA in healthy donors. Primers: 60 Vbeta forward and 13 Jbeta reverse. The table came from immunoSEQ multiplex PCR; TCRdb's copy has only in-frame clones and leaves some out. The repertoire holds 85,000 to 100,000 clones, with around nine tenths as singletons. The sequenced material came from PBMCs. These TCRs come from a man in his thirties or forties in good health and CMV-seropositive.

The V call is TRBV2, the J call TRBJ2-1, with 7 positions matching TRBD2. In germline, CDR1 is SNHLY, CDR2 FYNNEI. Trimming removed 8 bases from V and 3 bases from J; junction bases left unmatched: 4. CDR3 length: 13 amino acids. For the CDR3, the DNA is TGTGCCAGCCGGACTAGGGACTACAATGAGCAGTTCTTC. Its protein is CASRTRDYNEQFF.

In DNA, the CDR3 is TGCGCCAGCAGCGTTGGAGTGGGCGAGCAGTACTTC. As protein: CASSVGVGEQYF. The V and J genes are TRBV5-1 and TRBJ2-7, with D unclear. CDR1 is SGHRS, CDR2 YFSETQ, per germline. Trimming shortened V by 4 bases and J by 6 bases, and 11 bases separated the two germline ends. This CDR3 spans 12 amino acids.

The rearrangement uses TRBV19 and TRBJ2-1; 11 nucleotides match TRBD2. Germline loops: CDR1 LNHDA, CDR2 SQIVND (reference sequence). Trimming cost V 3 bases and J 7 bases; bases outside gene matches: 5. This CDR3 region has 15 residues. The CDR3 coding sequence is TGTGCCAGTAGTATTGTGTCTAGCGGGAGGAATGAGCAGTTCTTC. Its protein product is CASSIVSSGRNEQFF.

CDR3 DNA sequence: TGTGCCAGCAGCAAAGTCAACAGGGAGAGTGCAACTAATGAAAAACTGTTTTTT. This encodes CASSKVNRESATNEKLFF. The chain links TRBV21-1 to TRBJ1-4; the table assigns TRBD1, which was not confirmed against the DNA. TRBV21-1 is marked as a pseudogene. CDR3 length: 18 residues.

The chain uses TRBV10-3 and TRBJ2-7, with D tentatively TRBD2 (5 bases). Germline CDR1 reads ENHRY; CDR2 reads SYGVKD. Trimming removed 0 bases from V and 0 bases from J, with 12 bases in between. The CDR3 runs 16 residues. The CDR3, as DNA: TGTGCCATCAGTGAGTCGTCGGTAGCGAGCTCCTACGAGCAGTACTTC. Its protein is CAISESSVASSYEQYF.

The CDR3: CASSPMTGNTEAFF. The CDR3 nucleotides are TGTGCCAGCTCACCAATGACAGGGAACACTGAAGCTTTCTTT. The rearrangement links TRBV18 to TRBJ1-1; possible D gene TRBD1, 6 bases. Looked up from germline, CDR1 is KGHSH and CDR2 is LQKENI. The V gene lost 2 bases and the J gene lost 1 base, with 8 bases spanning the gap. CDR3 length: 14 amino acids.

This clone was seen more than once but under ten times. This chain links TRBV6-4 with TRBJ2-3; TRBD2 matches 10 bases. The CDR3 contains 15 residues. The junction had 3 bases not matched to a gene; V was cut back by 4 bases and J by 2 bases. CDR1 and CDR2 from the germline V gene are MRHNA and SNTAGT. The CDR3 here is CASSAGTSDTDTQYF. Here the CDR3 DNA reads TGTGCCAGCAGTGCCGGGACTAGCGACACAGATACGCAGTATTTT.

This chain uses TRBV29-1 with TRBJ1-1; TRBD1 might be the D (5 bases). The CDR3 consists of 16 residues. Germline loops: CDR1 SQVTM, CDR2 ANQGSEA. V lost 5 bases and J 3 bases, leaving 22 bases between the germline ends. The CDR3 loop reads CSVLGPGKVDYTEAFF. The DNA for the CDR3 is TGCAGCGTTTTGGGGCCAGGGAAGGTCGACTACACTGAAGCTTTCTTT.

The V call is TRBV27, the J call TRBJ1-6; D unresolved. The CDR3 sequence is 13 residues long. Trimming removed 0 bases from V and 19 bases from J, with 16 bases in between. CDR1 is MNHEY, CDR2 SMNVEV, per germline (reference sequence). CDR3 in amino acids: CASSLSPEVGWHF. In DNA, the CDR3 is TGTGCCAGCAGTTTATCCCCGGAGGTGGGGTGGCACTTT.

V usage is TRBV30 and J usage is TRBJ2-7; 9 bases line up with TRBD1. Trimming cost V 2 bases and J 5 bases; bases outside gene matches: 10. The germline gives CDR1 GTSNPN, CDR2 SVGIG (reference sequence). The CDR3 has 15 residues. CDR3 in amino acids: CAWSSPSDRGHEQYF. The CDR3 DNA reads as TGTGCCTGGAGTTCACCCTCGGACAGGGGCCACGAGCAGTACTTC.

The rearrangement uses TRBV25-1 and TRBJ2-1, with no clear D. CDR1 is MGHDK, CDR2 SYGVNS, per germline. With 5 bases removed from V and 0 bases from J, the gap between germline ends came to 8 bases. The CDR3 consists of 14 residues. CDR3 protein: CASSSSYSYNEQFF. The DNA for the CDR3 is TGTGCCAGCAGTTCCAGTTACTCCTACAATGAGCAGTTCTTC.

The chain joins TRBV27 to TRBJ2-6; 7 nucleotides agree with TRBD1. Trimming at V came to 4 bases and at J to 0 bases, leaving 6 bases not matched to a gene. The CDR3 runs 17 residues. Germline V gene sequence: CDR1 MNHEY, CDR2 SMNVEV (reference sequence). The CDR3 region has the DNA TGTGCCAGCAGTTACGGCAGGGGGAGCTCTGGGGCCAACGTCCTGACTTTC. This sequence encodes CASSYGRGSSGANVLTF.

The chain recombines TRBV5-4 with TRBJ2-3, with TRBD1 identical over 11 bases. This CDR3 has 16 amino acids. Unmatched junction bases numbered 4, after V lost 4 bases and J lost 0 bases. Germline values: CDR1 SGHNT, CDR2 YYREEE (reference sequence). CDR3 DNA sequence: TGTGCCAGCAGCCGATGGGACAGGGGGAGCACAGATACGCAGTATTTT. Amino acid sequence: CASSRWDRGSTDTQYF.

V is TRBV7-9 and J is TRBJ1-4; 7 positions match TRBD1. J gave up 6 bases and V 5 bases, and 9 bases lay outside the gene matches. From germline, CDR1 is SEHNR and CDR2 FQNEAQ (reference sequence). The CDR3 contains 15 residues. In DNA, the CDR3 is TGTGCCAGCAGCGAAATGGGACAGCCCCATGAAAAACTGTTTTTT. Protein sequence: CASSEMGQPHEKLFF.

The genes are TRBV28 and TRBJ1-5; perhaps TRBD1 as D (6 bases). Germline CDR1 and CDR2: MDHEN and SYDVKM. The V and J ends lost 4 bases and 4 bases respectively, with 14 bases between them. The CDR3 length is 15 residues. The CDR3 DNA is TGTGCCAGCAGTTCCAACAGGGATTGGAATCAGCCCCAGCATTTT. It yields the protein CASSSNRDWNQPQHF.

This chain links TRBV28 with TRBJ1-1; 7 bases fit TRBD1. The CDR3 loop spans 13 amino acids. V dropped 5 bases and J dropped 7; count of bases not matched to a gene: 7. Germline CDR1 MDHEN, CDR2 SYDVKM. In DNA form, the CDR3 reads TGTGCCAGCAGTACCGCTGACAGGGATGAAGCTTTCTTT. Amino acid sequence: CASSTADRDEAFF.

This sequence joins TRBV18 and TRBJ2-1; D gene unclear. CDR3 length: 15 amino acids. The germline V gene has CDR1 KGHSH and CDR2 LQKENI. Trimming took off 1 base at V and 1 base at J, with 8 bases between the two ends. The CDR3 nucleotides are TGTGCCAGCTCACCACGGCAAAATTCCTACAATGAGCAGTTCTTC. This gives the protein CASSPRQNSYNEQFF.

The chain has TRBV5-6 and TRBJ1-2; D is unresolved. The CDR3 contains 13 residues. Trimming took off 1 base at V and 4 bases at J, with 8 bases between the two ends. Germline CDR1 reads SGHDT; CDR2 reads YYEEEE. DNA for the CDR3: TGTGCCAGCAGCTTGACCTACTTCTATGGCTACACCTTC. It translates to CASSLTYFYGYTF.

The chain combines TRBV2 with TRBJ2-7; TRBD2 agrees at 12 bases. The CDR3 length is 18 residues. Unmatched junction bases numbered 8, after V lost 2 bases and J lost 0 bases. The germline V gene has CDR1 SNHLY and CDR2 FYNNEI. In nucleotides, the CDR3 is TGTGCCAGCAGTGAATCGACTAGCGGGAGTTTCTACTCCTACGAGCAGTACTTC. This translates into CASSESTSGSFYSYEQYF.

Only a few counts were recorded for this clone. The CDR3 loop is CASSAQVADTEAFF. The CDR3, as DNA: TGTGCCAGCAGTGCCCAGGTTGCTGACACTGAAGCTTTCTTT. The J gene is TRBJ1-1, the V gene TRBV25-1; D call uncertain. V was pared by 4 bases and J by 3 bases, with 12 bases between. CDR3 size: 14 residues. CDR1 is MGHDK, CDR2 SYGVNS, per germline.